These T cell receptor beta chains were read from a single sample in a study of T cells in Graves' hyperthyroidism and ophthalmopathy. TCRdb passed the multiplex PCR reads through MiXCR, listing each CDR3 protein once. The table has 550,000 to 650,000 distinct CDR3 sequences, approximately 14% seen once. Sequencing was carried out using blood. Source of these receptors: a woman in her thirties or forties with Graves' hyperthyroidism. CDR3s include the opening cysteine and the closing phenylalanine or tryptophan. Fields, in order: J gene, V gene, D gene, clone size, CDR3 protein, CDR3 DNA. A D gene is named only where the DNA matches it firmly. The listing skips clone size in some rows; elsewhere it reads once, few, many or a size class.

>TRBJ2-6|TRBV20-1|.|many
CSAPPSGANVLTF
TGCAGTGCTCCCCCCTCTGGGGCCAACGTCCTGACTTTC
>TRBJ1-1|TRBV30|TRBD1|many
CAWRRRGLTEAFF
TGTGCCTGGAGACGCAGGGGGCTAACTGAAGCTTTCTTT
>TRBJ2-3|TRBV10-3|.|few
CAIGGDFKDTQYF
TGTGCCATCGGCGGGGACTTCAAAGATACGCAGTATTTT
>TRBJ2-1|TRBV7-8|.|few
CASSFYREEQFF
TGTGCCAGCAGCTTTTATCGGGAGGAGCAGTTCTTC
>TRBJ2-1|TRBV7-3|.|many
CASSLMSPDNEQFF
TGTGCCAGCAGCTTAATGTCTCCGGACAATGAGCAGTTCTTC
>TRBJ1-1|TRBV6-4|TRBD1|few
CASKEQGFTPEAFF
TGTGCCAGCAAGGAACAGGGGTTCACCCCTGAAGCTTTCTTT
>TRBJ2-7|TRBV10-3|.|.
CAISESIHEQYF
TGTGCCATCAGTGAATCGATCCACGAGCAGTACTTC
>TRBJ2-6|TRBV12-3/TRBV12-4|.|many
CASSLFTDYSGANVLTF
TGTGCCAGCAGTTTATTTACGGACTACTCTGGGGCCAACGTCCTGACTTTC
>TRBJ2-1|TRBV5-1|TRBD2|many
CASSYEGGRLRGNEQFF
TGCGCCAGCAGCTACGAAGGCGGGAGACTCCGAGGCAATGAGCAGTTCTTC
>TRBJ1-1|TRBV12-3/TRBV12-4|.|many
CASSPSTVRGAFF
TGTGCCAGCAGTCCCTCGACAGTGCGAGGAGCTTTCTTT
>TRBJ1-5|TRBV27|.|few
CASSDGTPLGPQHF
TGTGCCAGCAGCGACGGGACCCCACTTGGGCCCCAGCATTTT
>TRBJ2-5|TRBV9|TRBD2|.
CASSVAGVGVETQYF
TGTGCCAGCAGCGTGGCGGGAGTGGGCGTCGAGACCCAGTACTTC
>TRBJ2-5|TRBV4-1|TRBD2|few
CASSHYKGTSGKATQYF
TGCGCCAGCAGCCACTATAAGGGGACTAGCGGGAAGGCAACCCAGTACTTC
>TRBJ2-1|TRBV27|TRBD2|.
CASSLMGGGSGEQFF
TGTGCCAGCAGTTTAATGGGGGGGGGGTCGGGGGAGCAGTTCTTC
>TRBJ2-1|TRBV15|.|.
CATSRGVTSLAFF
TGTGCCACCAGCAGAGGGGTGACTAGTCTCGCGTTCTTC
>TRBJ1-6|TRBV11-3|.|.
CASSSIGTANSPLHF
TGTGCCAGCAGCTCCATCGGGACTGCGAATTCACCCCTCCACTTT
>TRBJ2-2|TRBV7-9|TRBD1|.
CASTSTGDGTGELFF
TGTGCCAGCACCTCGACAGGGGATGGCACCGGGGAGCTGTTTTTT
>TRBJ2-7|TRBV7-3|.|many
CASSSDSPPYEQYF
TGTGCCAGCAGCTCGGACAGTCCCCCCTACGAGCAGTACTTC
>TRBJ2-2|TRBV6-1|TRBD1|many
CASSEQGTGELFF
TGTGCCAGCAGCGAACAGGGGACCGGGGAGCTGTTTTTT
>TRBJ1-2|TRBV29-1|TRBD1|.
CSVEDLRQGNYGYTF
TGCAGCGTTGAAGATCTACGACAGGGAAACTATGGCTACACCTTC
>TRBJ2-5|TRBV4-1|TRBD2|few
CASSQGLGGRQETQYF
TGCGCCAGCAGCCAGGGACTTGGCGGGAGACAAGAGACCCAGTACTTC
>TRBJ2-7|TRBV7-9|.|few
CASSLNPSTYEQYF
TGTGCCAGCAGCTTAAATCCATCTACCTACGAGCAGTACTTC
>TRBJ2-1|TRBV18|.|many
CASSPPQRVNEQFF
TGTGCCAGCTCACCGCCCCAGCGGGTCAATGAGCAGTTCTTC
>TRBJ1-5|TRBV6-1|.|many
CASSVDWVGNQPQHF
TGTGCCAGCAGTGTCGACTGGGTAGGCAATCAGCCCCAGCATTTT
>TRBJ1-4|TRBV5-1|TRBD1|many
CASRGATNEKLFF
TGTGCCAGCAGGGGGGCAACTAATGAAAAACTGTTTTTT
>TRBJ2-7|TRBV11-1|.|many
CASSQWDSSYEQCF
TGTGCCAGCAGCCAGTGGGACTCTTCCTACGAGCAGTGCTTC